Listed here are 13 T cell receptor beta chains from one sample, sequenced in a study of shared clonotypes between healthy human individuals. The method was immunoSEQ multiplex PCR; TCRdb's version includes in-frame clones alone and lacks a portion of them. The table records 1.5 million to 1.9 million clones, 98% of them present only once. Specimen: naive CD4+ T cells sorted from blood. As to subset: CD45RA+ positively selected. Receptors were obtained from a man under 40 in good health.

This clone was detected once. The CDR3 nucleotides read TGTGCCAGCAGCAAGGGACTCCCGGGAACCGATGAGCAGTTCTTC. As protein: CASSKGLPGTDEQFF. The chain recombines TRBV5-8 with TRBJ2-1; tentatively, D is TRBD2 (6 bases). Per germline, CDR1 SGHTS and CDR2 YDEGEE. Trimming removed 4 bases at V and 8 bases at J, with 19 bases between. The CDR3 is 15 amino acids.

V is TRBV5-6 and J is TRBJ2-5; TRBD2 matches at 14 bases. The CDR3 is 17 amino acids. Germline CDR1 and CDR2: SGHDT and YYEEEE. The V segment lost 6 bases and the J segment 2 bases; nucleotides outside the gene matches: 9. Here the CDR3 DNA reads TGTGCCAGCACCAGACTAGCGGGAGGGACCTCACAAGAGACCCAGTACTTC. Its translation: CASTRLAGGTSQETQYF.

The CDR3 bases are TGTGCCAGCACGGACAAGACCTACGAGCAGTACTTC. Translating gives CASTDKTYEQYF. The V call is TRBV2, the J call TRBJ2-7, with D possibly being TRBD1 (5 bases). Germline CDR1 reads SNHLY; CDR2 reads FYNNEI. The CDR3 loop spans 12 amino acids. Trimming removed 7 bases from V and 2 bases from J, with 9 bases in between.

The V gene is TRBV6-5, the J gene TRBJ2-7; D is possibly TRBD1 (6 bases). V was clipped by 4 bases and J by 7 bases, with 14 bases between them. This CDR3 has 13 amino acids. Germline CDR1 MNHEY, CDR2 SVGAGI. The CDR3 DNA sequence: TGTGCCAGCAGTTTCCACAGGGCACGGGAGCAGTACTTC. This sequence encodes CASSFHRAREQYF.

J is TRBJ2-2 and V is TRBV29-1; 8 positions match TRBD1. The J segment lost 3 bases and the V segment lost 0 bases, leaving 12 bases of the junction unmatched. The CDR3 is 18 amino acids. CDR1 is SQVTM, CDR2 ANQGSEA, per germline. This CDR3 is CSVEEPSAGGVYTGELFF. The CDR3 DNA is TGCAGCGTTGAAGAACCATCGGCAGGGGGCGTCTACACCGGGGAGCTGTTTTTT.

The chain joins TRBV29-1 to TRBJ2-7; 13 nucleotides agree with TRBD2. Germline loops: CDR1 SQVTM, CDR2 ANQGSEA. V dropped 7 bases and J dropped 0; count of bases not matched to a gene: 6. There are 15 residues in the CDR3. CDR3 sequence (DNA): TGCAGCGCTGGGGGACTAGCGGGAATCTCCTACGAGCAGTACTTC. The encoded protein is CSAGGLAGISYEQYF.

The CDR3 reads CASSPKEVWQPQHF. The CDR3 region has the DNA TGTGCCAGCTCACCAAAGGAGGTTTGGCAGCCCCAGCATTTT. V is TRBV18 and J is TRBJ1-5; D is uncertain. The CDR3 is made up of 14 amino acids. The germline V and J ends were trimmed by 2 bases and 7 bases, with 12 bases remaining between them. Germline V gives CDR1 KGHSH, CDR2 LQKENI.

The J gene is TRBJ2-1, the V gene TRBV18; TRBD1 agrees at 9 bases. The CDR3 loop spans 16 amino acids. Trimming at V came to 2 bases and at J to 7 bases, leaving 9 bases not matched to a gene. In germline, CDR1 is KGHSH, CDR2 LQKENI. For the CDR3, the DNA is TGTGCCAGCTCACCAACCCGGGACAGGGTAATAAATGAGCAGTTCTTC. Amino acids: CASSPTRDRVINEQFF.

CDR3 protein: CASGARGDNEQFF. CDR3 bases: TGTGCCAGTGGTGCTCGGGGAGACAATGAGCAGTTCTTC. The V call is TRBV7-2, the J call TRBJ2-1; perhaps TRBD2 as D (5 bases). V was shortened by 9 bases and J by 5 bases, with 14 bases between the two germline ends. The CDR3 consists of 13 residues. From germline, CDR1 is SGHTA and CDR2 FQGNSA.

The chain is built from TRBV7-9 and TRBJ1-2, with TRBD1 identical over 9 bases. The germline V gene encodes CDR1 SEHNR and CDR2 FQNEAQ (reference sequence). V shed 2 bases, J shed 13 bases, and the junction held 8 bases outside the gene matches. CDR3 size: 13 residues. CDR3 protein: CASSLQTLQGATF. The CDR3 DNA reads TGTGCCAGCAGCTTACAAACCTTACAGGGGGCCACCTTC.

V and J are TRBV19 and TRBJ2-2; the D gene is possibly TRBD2 (6 bases). The CDR3 is 14 residues long. V lost 5 bases and J lost 7, with 14 bases in between. Germline assignment: CDR1 LNHDA and CDR2 SQIVND (reference sequence). CDR3 coding DNA: TGTGCCAGTAGTGGGGGACGAGCGGGCGGGGAGCTGTTTTTT. Translated: CASSGGRAGGELFF.

For this clone: At one of its ends the junction is not consistent with the germline gene, which may arise from a read error. V and J are TRBV5-4 and TRBJ2-3, with 10 bases fitting TRBD1. CDR3 length equals 16 residues. Germline CDR1 reads SGHNT; CDR2 reads YYREEE (reference sequence). Written as DNA, the CDR3 is TGCGCCAGCAGCCCAGGACAGGGGGGGTACACAGATACGCAGTATTTT. Its protein product is CASSPGQGGYTDTQYF.

The CDR3 region has the DNA TGTGCCAGCAGCTTATCCCGGGAAAAACTGTTTTTT. Its protein is CASSLSREKLFF. The chain is built from TRBV4-2 and TRBJ1-4; D remains unclear. Germline lookup yields CDR1 LGHNA and CDR2 YNFKEQ. Trimming left V 5 bases short and J 8 bases short, with 9 bases between. This CDR3 spans 12 amino acids.